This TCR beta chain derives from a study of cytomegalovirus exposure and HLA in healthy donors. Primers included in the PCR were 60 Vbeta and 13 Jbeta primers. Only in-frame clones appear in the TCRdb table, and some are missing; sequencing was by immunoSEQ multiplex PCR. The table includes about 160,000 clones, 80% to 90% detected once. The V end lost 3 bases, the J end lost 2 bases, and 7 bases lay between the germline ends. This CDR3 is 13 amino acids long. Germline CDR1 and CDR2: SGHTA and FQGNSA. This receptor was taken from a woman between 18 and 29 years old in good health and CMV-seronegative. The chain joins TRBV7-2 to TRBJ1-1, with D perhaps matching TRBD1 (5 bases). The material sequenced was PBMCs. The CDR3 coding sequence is TGTGCCAGCAGCTTTAGGGGCAACACTGAAGCTTTCTTT. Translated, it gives CASSFRGNTEAFF. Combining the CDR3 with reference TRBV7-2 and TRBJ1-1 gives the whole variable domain GAGVSQSPSNKVTEKGKDVELRCDPISGHTALYWYRQSLGQGLEFLIYFQGNSAPDKSGLPSDRFSAERTGGSVSTLTIQRTQQEDSAVYLCASSFRGNTEAFFGQGTRLTVV.